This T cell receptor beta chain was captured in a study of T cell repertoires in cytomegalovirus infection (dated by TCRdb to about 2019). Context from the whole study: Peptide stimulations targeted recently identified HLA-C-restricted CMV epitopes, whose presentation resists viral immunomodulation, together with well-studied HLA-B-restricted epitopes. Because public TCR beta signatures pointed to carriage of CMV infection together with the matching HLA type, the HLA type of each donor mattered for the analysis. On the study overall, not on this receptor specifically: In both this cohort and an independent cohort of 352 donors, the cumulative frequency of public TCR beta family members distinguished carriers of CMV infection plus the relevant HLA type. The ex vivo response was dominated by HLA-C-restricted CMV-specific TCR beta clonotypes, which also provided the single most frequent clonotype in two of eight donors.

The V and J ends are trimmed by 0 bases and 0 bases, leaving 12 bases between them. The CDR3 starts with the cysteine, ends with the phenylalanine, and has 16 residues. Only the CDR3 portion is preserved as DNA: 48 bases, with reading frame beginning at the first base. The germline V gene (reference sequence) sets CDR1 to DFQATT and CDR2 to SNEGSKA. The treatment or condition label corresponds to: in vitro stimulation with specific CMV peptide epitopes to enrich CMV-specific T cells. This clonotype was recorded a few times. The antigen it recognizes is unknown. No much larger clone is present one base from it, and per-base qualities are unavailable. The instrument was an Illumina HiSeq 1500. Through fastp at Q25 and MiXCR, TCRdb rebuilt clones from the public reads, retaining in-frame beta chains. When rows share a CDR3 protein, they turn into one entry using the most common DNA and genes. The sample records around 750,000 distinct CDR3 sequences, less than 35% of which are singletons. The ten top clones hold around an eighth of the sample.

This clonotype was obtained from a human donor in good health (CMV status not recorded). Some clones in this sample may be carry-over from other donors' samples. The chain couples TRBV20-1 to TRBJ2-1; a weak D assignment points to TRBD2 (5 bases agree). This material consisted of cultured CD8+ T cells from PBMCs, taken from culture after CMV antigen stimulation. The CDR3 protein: CSARDQWGDSYNEQFF. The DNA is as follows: TGCAGTGCTAGAGATCAGTGGGGAGACTCCTACAATGAGCAGTTCTTC.